The 6 T cell receptor beta chains below were found in one sample sequenced in a study of shared clonotypes between healthy human individuals. Repertoires were generated with immunoSEQ multiplex PCR, while TCRdb's copy carries only in-frame clones and drops some. Altogether about 2 million clones are present, about 95% being singletons, with the ten largest covering 0.9% to 1.5%. Naive CD8 cells comprised CD45RO-negative, CCR7-positively selected cells, excluding terminally differentiated effector memory CD45RA+ cells. The sequenced material came from naive CD8+ T cells sorted from blood. The receptors were sampled from a man between 18 and 35 years old in good health.

The chain joins TRBV28 to TRBJ1-1; no clear D gene. Germline V gene sequence: CDR1 MDHEN, CDR2 SYDVKM. Trimming pared 7 bases from V and 5 bases from J, leaving 11 bases between. This CDR3 is built from 12 residues. CDR3 nucleotides: TGTGCCAGCAATTTGGGCCGGACTGAAGCTTTCTTT. Translation gives CASNLGRTEAFF. The full variable domain, with the rest looked up from reference TRBV28 and TRBJ1-1, is DVKVTQSSRYLVKRTGEKVFLECVQDMDHENMFWYRQDPGLGLRLIYFSYDVKMKEKGDIPEGYSVSREKKERFSLILESASTNQTSMYLCASNLGRTEAFFGQGTRLTVV.

The table lists this clone with a few counts. The chain combines TRBV10-3 with TRBJ1-5; D uncertain. V was pared by 1 base and J by 0 bases, with 7 bases between. The CDR3 extends over 15 amino acids. Germline V lookup: CDR1 ENHRY, CDR2 SYGVKD. The CDR3 loop is CAISEYRDSNQPQHF. As DNA, the CDR3 is TGTGCCATCAGTGAGTATAGGGATAGCAATCAGCCCCAGCATTTT.

V is TRBV4-1 and J is TRBJ1-1; 8 bases align to TRBD1. The CDR3 loop spans 14 amino acids. Germline values: CDR1 MGHRA, CDR2 YSYEKL. Trimming removed 5 bases from V and 2 bases from J; junction bases left unmatched: 4. The CDR3 loop reads CASSGQGLNTEAFF. CDR3 coding DNA: TGCGCCAGCAGCGGACAGGGCCTAAACACTGAAGCTTTCTTT.

In the case of this clone: This specimen includes other DNA sequences encoding the same CDR3. The chain carries TRBV11-2 and TRBJ2-3; D is possibly TRBD2 (6 bases). The CDR3 contains 15 residues. V lost 1 base, J lost 0 bases, and 8 bases lay in between. Per the germline V gene, CDR1 is SGHAT and CDR2 is FQNNGV. CDR3 coding DNA: TGTGCCAGCAGCTTAGGGAGGGCCAGCACAGATACGCAGTATTTT. Its protein product is CASSLGRASTDTQYF.

The genes are TRBV6-1 and TRBJ2-5; TRBD1 agrees at 7 bases. V lost 5 bases to trimming and J lost 2 bases; unmatched junction nucleotides: 5. This CDR3 is 14 amino acids long. Germline V gene lookup returns CDR1 MNHNS and CDR2 SASEGT. CDR3 nucleotides: TGTGCCAGCAGTAAGGGACAGATTCAAGAGACCCAGTACTTC. This sequence encodes CASSKGQIQETQYF.

This chain uses TRBV19 with TRBJ1-1; 7 bases are shared with TRBD1. CDR1 and CDR2 (germline): LNHDA, SQIVND (reference sequence). V lost 5 bases, J lost 1 base, and 10 bases stayed unmatched. CDR3 size: 16 residues. The CDR3: CASSPDREGGNTEAFF. For the CDR3, the DNA is TGTGCCAGTAGTCCAGACAGGGAAGGGGGGAACACTGAAGCTTTCTTT.